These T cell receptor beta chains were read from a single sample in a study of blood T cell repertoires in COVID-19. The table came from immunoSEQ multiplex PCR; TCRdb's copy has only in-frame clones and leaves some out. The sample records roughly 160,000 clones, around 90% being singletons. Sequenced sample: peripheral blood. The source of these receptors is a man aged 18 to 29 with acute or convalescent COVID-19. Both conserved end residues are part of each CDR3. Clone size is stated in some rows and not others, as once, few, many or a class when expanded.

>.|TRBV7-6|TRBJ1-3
CASSIEQGYSGNTIYF
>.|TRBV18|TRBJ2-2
CASSQSGENTGELFF
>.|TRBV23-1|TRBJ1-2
CASSRPGQGDYGYTF
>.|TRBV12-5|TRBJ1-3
CASVRRSGRGNTIYF
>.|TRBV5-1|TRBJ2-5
CASSRVGGGETQYF
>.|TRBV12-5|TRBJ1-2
CASGQDSYGYTF
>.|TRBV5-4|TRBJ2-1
CASRPAGGPSYNEQFF
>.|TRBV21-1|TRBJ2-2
CASSKPGHTNTGELFF
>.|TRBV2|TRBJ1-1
CASIELEGEAFF
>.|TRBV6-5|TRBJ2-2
CASRPRYTGELFF
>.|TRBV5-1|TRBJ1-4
CASSLGLATNEKLFF
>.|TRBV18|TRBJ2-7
CASSDGLDYEQYF
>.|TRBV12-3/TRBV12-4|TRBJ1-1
CASRVTGDPEAFF
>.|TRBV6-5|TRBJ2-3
CASSLREGDTQYF
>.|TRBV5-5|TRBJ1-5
CASSSDDRTYQPQHF
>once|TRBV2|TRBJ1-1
CASSRTANTEAFF